This T cell receptor (beta chain) originates from a study of cytomegalovirus exposure and HLA in healthy donors. Study as a whole: A subsequent analysis reported that the 120 validation repertoires were produced on the same platform that had also been used for the roughly 670 first-cohort repertoires. The study, taken as a whole, reports: The study found most TCR sequences rare, yet found some public TCRs in many donors. The study flagged roughly 160 TCR beta chains as cytomegalovirus-associated.

The CDR3 covers 14 residues. Between the trimmed V and J ends, which lost 4 bases and 3 bases, there was a span of 10 bases. CDR1 is LNHDA and CDR2 is SQIVND in the germline V gene (reference sequence). Of note for this clone: Its target is unknown.

Libraries were prepared by immunoSEQ multiplex PCR; TCRdb keeps only in-frame clonotypes and omits some of them. This sample yields 150,000 to 200,000 clones, of which roughly 86% are seen a single time; roughly 1.5% belongs to the top ten. The sequenced material came from PBMCs. The chain is built from TRBV19 and TRBJ2-1; D is undetermined. The sequence came from a woman younger than 35 in good health and CMV-seronegative. For the CDR3, the DNA is TGTGCCAGTAGTAGGCGCGCAGGCTACAATGAGCAGTTCTTC. Protein: CASSRRAGYNEQFF.